The 29 T cell receptor beta chains reported below all come from one sample, sequenced in a study of T cell repertoires in cytomegalovirus infection. TCRdb processed the reads anew with MiXCR; each CDR3 protein has one entry. The sample consists of fewer than 250,000 distinct CDR3 sequences, 22% of them appearing once. Sequences were obtained from CD8+ T cells from PBMCs. These receptors came from a human donor in good health (CMV status not recorded). Some clones in this sample may be carry-over from other donors' samples.

This clonotype showed up many times. The DNA for the CDR3 is TGTGCCAGCAGCTTTAGGGGGGCGCCCCCCGCAGATACGCAGTATTTT. Its protein product is CASSFRGAPPADTQYF. The V and J genes are TRBV7-2 and TRBJ2-3; D may correspond to TRBD1 or TRBD2 (6 bases each). Germline CDR1 reads SGHTA; CDR2 reads FQGNSA. Trimming removed 3 bases at V and 4 bases at J, with 17 bases between. The CDR3 runs 16 residues. The full variable domain, in which reference TRBV7-2 and TRBJ2-3 provide the parts outside the CDR3, is GAGVSQSPSNKVTEKGKDVELRCDPISGHTALYWYRQSLGQGLEFLIYFQGNSAPDKSGLPSDRFSAERTGGSVSTLTIQRTQQEDSAVYLCASSFRGAPPADTQYFGPGTRLTVL.

Comment on this clonotype: At one boundary the junction diverges from the germline segment, which might be a read error. The V call is TRBV12-3 or TRBV12-4, the J call TRBJ1-1; 7 bases are shared with TRBD1. The CDR3 totals 14 residues. The CDR3 reads CANSFPGGGSEAFF. In DNA, the CDR3 is TGTGCCAACAGTTTCCCAGGGGGTGGCTCTGAAGCTTTCTTT.

This chain's CDR3 is CASSWNPTEINHSEKLFF. The CDR3 bases are TGTGCCAGCAGTTGGAACCCGACAGAGATCAATCACTCTGAAAAACTGTTTTTT. The chain has TRBV28 and TRBJ1-4, with TRBD1 as a possible D gene (5 bases). V lost 4 bases and J lost 7, with 25 bases in between. CDR1 and CDR2 from the germline V gene are MDHEN and SYDVKM. This CDR3 has 18 amino acids.

A note on this clonotype: A much larger clone differs from this one at a single base, so this may be a read error. The chain carries TRBV2 and TRBJ1-2; D gene ambiguous. Germline-derived CDR1 and CDR2 are SNHLY and FYNNEI. The length of the CDR3 is 11 residues. Between the trimmed V and J ends, which lost 10 bases and 1 base, there was a span of 7 bases. Here the CDR3 reads CANCDNYGYTF. DNA for the CDR3: TGTGCCAATTGCGATAACTATGGCTACACCTTC.

This clonotype was observed a handful of times. The rearrangement joins TRBV20-1 to TRBJ1-1, with D unclear. Germline V gene data show CDR1 as DFQATT and CDR2 as SNEGSKA (reference sequence). Trimming removed 7 bases from V and 3 bases from J, with 18 bases in between. The CDR3 sequence is 14 residues long. The CDR3 DNA reads TGCAGTGTACTAGCGGGATTAGGGCACACTGAAGCTTTCTTT. The encoded protein is CSVLAGLGHTEAFF.

This clonotype occurred a few times. The genes are TRBV12-3 or TRBV12-4 and TRBJ1-2; D is unclear. V lost 4 bases, J lost 2 bases, and 14 bases lay in between. The CDR3 consists of 15 residues. The CDR3 nucleotides read TGTGCCAGCAGTTCCAAACCCCCCACGAACTATGGCTACACCTTC. Protein product: CASSSKPPTNYGYTF.

This clonotype has more than one count but fewer than ten. The J gene is TRBJ1-2, the V gene TRBV20-1; 7 bases match TRBD1. This CDR3 region has 14 residues. Per germline, CDR1 DFQATT and CDR2 SNEGSKA (reference sequence). V shed 0 bases and J 5 bases; nucleotides not matched to a gene: 6. CDR3 region: CSARDPDRVYGYTF. CDR3 DNA: TGCAGTGCTAGAGATCCAGACAGGGTGTATGGCTACACCTTC.

This clonotype came up many times. The chain employs TRBV19 and TRBJ2-7; 7 bases agree with TRBD1. This CDR3 contains 13 residues. Germline CDR1 and CDR2: LNHDA and SQIVND (reference sequence). V shed 3 bases and J 7 bases; nucleotides not matched to a gene: 6. CDR3 bases: TGTGCCAGTAGTATGGACAGGAGTTTGGAGCAGTACTTC. Translating it yields CASSMDRSLEQYF.

The chain links TRBV11-2 to TRBJ2-2, with a tentative D call TRBD1 (5 bases). CDR3 size: 17 residues. With 3 bases removed from V and 1 base from J, the gap between germline ends came to 15 bases. CDR1 is SGHAT and CDR2 is FQNNGV in the germline V gene. The CDR3 loop is CASSLEGVSLNTGELFF. Written as DNA, the CDR3 is TGTGCCAGCAGCTTGGAAGGGGTTTCGTTGAACACCGGGGAGCTGTTTTTT.

This clonotype has just a few counts. The chain joins TRBV4-2 to TRBJ1-1, with D uncertain. Trimming removed 0 bases at V and 2 bases at J, with 10 bases between. CDR1 is LGHNA, CDR2 YNFKEQ, per germline. The CDR3 length is 15 residues. CDR3 sequence (DNA): TGTGCCAGCAGCCAAGAAGCAGTCTTTAACACTGAAGCTTTCTTT. It specifies CASSQEAVFNTEAFF.

There are a few counts of this clonotype. The rearrangement links TRBV7-6 to TRBJ1-4; D remains ambiguous. The V end was cut by 3 bases, the J end by 12 bases, with 8 bases between. CDR3 length equals 11 residues. Germline V CDR1 and CDR2: SGHVS, FNYEAQ. The CDR3 sequence: CASSFGPELFF. CDR3 DNA sequence: TGTGCCAGCAGCTTTGGGCCAGAACTGTTTTTT.

This clonotype has just a few counts. The genes are TRBV20-1 and TRBJ2-2, with D perhaps TRBD1 or TRBD2 (5 bases each). Between the trimmed V and J ends, which lost 0 bases and 5 bases, there was a span of 10 bases. The CDR3 has 14 amino acids. Germline assignment: CDR1 DFQATT and CDR2 SNEGSKA (reference sequence). The CDR3 region has the DNA TGCAGTGCTAGAGATGGGACGTTAACCGGGGAGCTGTTTTTT. This encodes CSARDGTLTGELFF.

This clonotype turned up a few times. This chain connects TRBV7-6 to TRBJ2-3, with D hard to call. Germline V gives CDR1 SGHVS, CDR2 FNYEAQ. Trimming took 1 base from V and 5 from J, leaving 7 bases between them. The CDR3 runs 13 residues. The CDR3 region has the DNA TGTGCCAGCAGCTTAGTCTTTCTAGATACGCAGTATTTT. Its protein is CASSLVFLDTQYF.

In this sample, this clonotype turned up many times. V usage is TRBV27 and J usage is TRBJ1-1; 12 nucleotides agree with TRBD1. Germline CDR1 reads MNHEY; CDR2 reads SMNVEV (reference sequence). The CDR3 length is 15 residues. With 3 bases clipped from V and 4 bases from J, the junction kept 3 bases outside the gene matches. The CDR3 bases are TGTGCCAGCAGTTTGGGACAGGGGGCCGTCACTGAAGCTTTCTTT. This gives the protein CASSLGQGAVTEAFF.

The chain joins TRBV7-9 to TRBJ2-2; D is undetermined. CDR3 length equals 11 residues. Trimming removed 7 bases from V and 6 bases from J, with 6 bases in between. Germline V gene data show CDR1 as SEHNR and CDR2 as FQNEAQ (reference sequence). The CDR3 sequence is CASTEAGELFF. The DNA for the CDR3 is TGTGCCAGCACCGAAGCCGGGGAGCTGTTTTTT.

This clonotype was recorded many times. The rearrangement uses TRBV19 and TRBJ2-1; 7 nucleotides line up with TRBD2. CDR1 is LNHDA and CDR2 is SQIVND in the germline V gene (reference sequence). The CDR3 loop spans 16 amino acids. V shed 5 bases, J shed 5 bases, and the junction held 12 bases outside the gene matches. The chain's CDR3 is CASSAGLWLLNNEQFF. DNA for the CDR3: TGTGCCAGTAGTGCGGGACTATGGCTCCTGAACAATGAGCAGTTCTTC.

This clonotype has ten or more counts. CDR3 in amino acids: CASSFNGDTNTEAFF. CDR3 sequence (DNA): TGTGCCAGCAGTTTTAATGGAGACACGAACACTGAAGCTTTCTTT. The chain links TRBV28 to TRBJ1-1; D is ambiguous. The germline gives CDR1 MDHEN, CDR2 SYDVKM. V lost 3 bases and J lost 1, with 12 bases in between. This CDR3 has 15 residues.

This sequence joins TRBV28 and TRBJ1-6; no firm D call. The CDR3 contains 13 residues. CDR1 and CDR2 from the germline V gene are MDHEN and SYDVKM. V lost 3 bases and J 9 bases, leaving 9 bases between the germline ends. The CDR3 loop is CASSFPGRSPLHF. Written as DNA, the CDR3 is TGTGCCAGCAGTTTTCCTGGACGTTCACCCCTCCACTTT.

The chain is built from TRBV20-1 and TRBJ1-2; D gene unclear. Germline V CDR1 and CDR2: DFQATT, SNEGSKA (reference sequence). The ends were cut back, 0 bases at V and 7 bases at J, with 6 bases in the middle. This CDR3 comprises 11 residues. The CDR3 nucleotides read TGCAGTGCTAGAGATCGGTCTGGCTACACCTTC. It translates to CSARDRSGYTF.

This clonotype was counted only a few times. The chain has TRBV19 and TRBJ2-5, with 9 bases that match TRBD1. The CDR3 runs 15 residues. Germline V gene lookup returns CDR1 LNHDA and CDR2 SQIVND (reference sequence). V dropped 4 bases and J dropped 6; count of bases not matched to a gene: 9. The CDR3 DNA reads as TGTGCCAGTAGTACCTGGACAGGGGCGCATCAGACCCAGTACTTC. This gives the protein CASSTWTGAHQTQYF.

The genes are TRBV7-8 and TRBJ1-1, with TRBD1 identical over 7 bases. Trimming removed 4 bases from V and 1 base from J; junction bases left unmatched: 3. Germline-derived CDR1 and CDR2 are SGHVS and FQNEAQ. This CDR3 is built from 14 residues. The CDR3 region has the DNA TGTGCCAGCAGCTGGTGGACAGGGAACACTGAAGCTTTCTTT. Protein product: CASSWWTGNTEAFF.

This sequence joins TRBV6-5 and TRBJ1-2, with D perhaps TRBD1 (5 bases). Per germline, CDR1 MNHEY and CDR2 SVGAGI. This CDR3 has 13 amino acids. V was cut by 2 bases and J by 7 bases, with 11 bases left in between. The CDR3 protein is CASSYQGAAGYTF. CDR3 DNA sequence: TGTGCCAGCAGTTACCAAGGGGCGGCTGGCTACACCTTC.

This clonotype was detected only a few times. This sequence joins TRBV27 and TRBJ2-3; possible D gene TRBD2, 6 bases. V was cut by 0 bases and J by 3 bases, with 13 bases left in between. Germline V gives CDR1 MNHEY, CDR2 SMNVEV (reference sequence). The CDR3 is 16 amino acids. As DNA, the CDR3 is TGTGCCAGCAGTTTATCTTGGGGGGAAGAGACAGATACGCAGTATTTT. Encoded protein: CASSLSWGEETDTQYF.

The chain joins TRBV5-1 to TRBJ2-1, with D maybe TRBD1 (6 bases). V gave up 3 bases and J gave up 8 bases, with 9 bases separating them. The CDR3 length is 12 residues. Germline lookup yields CDR1 SGHRS and CDR2 YFSETQ. The DNA for the CDR3 is TGCGCCAGCAGCTCCAGGGGTGATGAGCAGTTCTTC. Its translation: CASSSRGDEQFF.

This clonotype was found many times. V and J are TRBV4-1 and TRBJ2-1; D ambiguous. The CDR3 spans 13 residues. V was clipped by 1 base and J by 6 bases, with 7 bases between them. Germline CDR1 and CDR2: MGHRA and YSYEKL. CDR3 residues: CASSQGLGNEQFF. The DNA for the CDR3 is TGCGCCAGCAGCCAAGGGCTGGGCAATGAGCAGTTCTTC.

This chain connects TRBV28 to TRBJ2-1, with 8 bases matching TRBD2. The trim removed 5 bases at V and 3 bases at J, leaving 6 bases unmatched. Germline values: CDR1 MDHEN, CDR2 SYDVKM. This CDR3 comprises 15 residues. CDR3 sequence reads: CASSQGTSFYNEQFF. The DNA for the CDR3 is TGTGCCAGCAGTCAAGGGACTAGTTTCTACAATGAGCAGTTCTTC. The full variable domain, rest sourced from reference TRBV28 and TRBJ2-1, is DVKVTQSSRYLVKRTGEKVFLECVQDMDHENMFWYRQDPGLGLRLIYFSYDVKMKEKGDIPEGYSVSREKKERFSLILESASTNQTSMYLCASSQGTSFYNEQFFGPGTRLTVL.

Many counts were recorded for this clonotype. The V call is TRBV7-2, the J call TRBJ2-7; 7 bases are a match to TRBD2. V trimming: 2 bases; J trimming: 4 bases; junction bases outside the gene matches: 5. The CDR3 runs 14 residues. The V gene's germline CDR1 is SGHTA and CDR2 FQGNSA. The CDR3 spells CASSLTGGIYEQYF. Written as DNA, the CDR3 is TGTGCCAGCAGCTTAACGGGGGGAATATACGAGCAGTACTTC.

This chain connects TRBV20-1 to TRBJ2-7, with D perhaps matching TRBD1 (5 bases). Germline CDR1 reads DFQATT; CDR2 reads SNEGSKA (reference sequence). This CDR3 spans 13 amino acids. The V gene lost 3 bases and the J gene lost 6 bases, with 15 bases spanning the gap. CDR3 residues: CSARVRTQREQYF. The DNA for the CDR3 is TGCAGTGCTAGGGTCCGGACACAGCGCGAGCAGTACTTC.

This clonotype occurred a few times. V gene TRBV2 combines with J gene TRBJ2-2; the D gene is possibly TRBD1 (5 bases). Per the germline V gene, CDR1 is SNHLY and CDR2 is FYNNEI. Trimming cost V 6 bases and J 3 bases, with 8 bases left between them. The CDR3 has 13 amino acids. The chain's CDR3 is CASRGPDTGELFF. In DNA, the CDR3 is TGTGCCAGCAGGGGGCCAGACACCGGGGAGCTGTTTTTT.